Shown below are 21 T cell receptor beta chains from a single sample sequenced in a study of cytomegalovirus exposure and HLA in healthy donors. Researchers ran the PCR with 60 Vbeta and 13 Jbeta primers. Using immunoSEQ multiplex PCR, the repertoire was profiled, and TCRdb retains in-frame clones only, with some absent. The sample has more than 100,000 clones, around 86% seen once. Input material: PBMCs. These receptors were collected from a woman between 50 and 59 years old in good health and CMV-seropositive.

The V call is TRBV19, the J call TRBJ2-1; D is unclear. This CDR3 is 15 amino acids long. With 3 bases removed from V and 3 bases from J, the gap between germline ends came to 12 bases. Germline CDR1 and CDR2: LNHDA and SQIVND (reference sequence). For the CDR3, the DNA is TGTGCCAGTAGTATCGGAACAGCCATCTACAATGAGCAGTTCTTC. Residues: CASSIGTAIYNEQFF.

V is TRBV18 and J is TRBJ1-1; the match to TRBD1 covers 7 bases. V dropped 4 bases and J dropped 0; count of bases not matched to a gene: 8. The germline CDR1 and CDR2 sequences are KGHSH and LQKENI. The CDR3 length is 16 residues. In DNA, the CDR3 is TGTGCCAGCTCACTAGGGAGGACAGGATTGAACACTGAAGCTTTCTTT. The encoded protein is CASSLGRTGLNTEAFF.

The J gene is TRBJ1-2, the V gene TRBV28, with D maybe TRBD1 (6 bases). Germline CDR1 reads MDHEN; CDR2 reads SYDVKM. Trimming left V 3 bases short and J 4 bases short, with 12 bases between. CDR3 length equals 14 residues. Here the CDR3 reads CASSFKTGTYGYTF. The CDR3 DNA reads TGTGCCAGCAGTTTCAAGACAGGAACCTATGGCTACACCTTC.

This clone was seen a handful of times. The V gene is TRBV30, the J gene TRBJ2-7; D gene uncertain. This CDR3 region has 11 residues. V was cut by 1 base and J by 3 bases, with 4 bases left in between. Germline CDR1 and CDR2: GTSNPN and SVGIG (reference sequence). This CDR3 reads CAWSAVYEQYF. As DNA, the CDR3 is TGTGCCTGGAGTGCAGTCTACGAGCAGTACTTC. The variable domain in full, completed from reference TRBV30 and TRBJ2-7, reads SQTIHQWPATLVQPVGSPLSLECTVEGTSNPNLYWYRQAAGRGLQLLFYSVGIGQISSEVPQNLSASRPQDRQFILSSKKLLLSDSGFYLCAWSAVYEQYFGPGTRLTVT.

This clone was detected only once. The chain combines TRBV10-3 with TRBJ2-7, with D possibly being TRBD2 (5 bases). Germline lookup yields CDR1 ENHRY and CDR2 SYGVKD. The CDR3 has 14 residues. Trimming pared 4 bases from V and 5 bases from J, leaving 15 bases between. CDR3 protein: CAISAWAGEDEQYF. The CDR3 DNA reads as TGTGCCATCAGTGCCTGGGCGGGCGAGGACGAGCAGTACTTC.

This clone was counted only a few times. The rearrangement uses TRBV6-6 and TRBJ1-5; no clear D. There are 12 residues in the CDR3. Deletions cut 6 bases from V and 6 bases from J, with 9 bases between. Per germline, CDR1 MNHNY and CDR2 SVGAGI (reference sequence). The CDR3 is CASSLPGQPQHF. As DNA, the CDR3 is TGTGCCAGCAGCCTACCCGGTCAGCCCCAGCATTTT.

Here the CDR3 reads CASSYTAPVIGEQYF. The CDR3 DNA follows: TGTGCCAGCAGTTATACAGCTCCCGTAATAGGCGAGCAGTACTTC. V and J are TRBV6-5 and TRBJ2-7; D is unclear. This CDR3 is 15 amino acids long. In germline, CDR1 is MNHEY, CDR2 SVGAGI. Trimming shortened V by 3 bases and J by 6 bases, and 18 bases separated the two germline ends.

This chain links TRBV7-2 with TRBJ2-7, with D unclear. Per germline, CDR1 SGHTA and CDR2 FQGNSA. Trimming took 5 bases from V and 6 from J, leaving 8 bases between them. CDR3 length equals 11 residues. The CDR3 here is CASSRVTEQYF. The CDR3 DNA reads as TGTGCCAGCAGCCGGGTCACCGAGCAGTACTTC.

The CDR3 region has the DNA TGTGCCAGCAGCGAGTCCATAATCCGGACTAGCTACACCTTC. Amino acid sequence: CASSESIIRTSYTF. The rearrangement joins TRBV2 to TRBJ1-2; D unresolved. V was clipped by 6 bases and J by 9 bases, with 20 bases between them. This CDR3 contains 14 residues. Looked up from germline, CDR1 is SNHLY and CDR2 is FYNNEI.

This rearrangement joins TRBV30 to TRBJ2-1, with a weak D call TRBD2 (6 bases). Deletions cut 4 bases from V and 7 bases from J, with 20 bases between. This CDR3 region has 15 residues. The germline V gene has CDR1 GTSNPN and CDR2 SVGIG (reference sequence). CDR3 DNA: TGTGCCTGGACCAGCCGGCTCCGGGGGAGGAATGAGCAGTTCTTC. This codes for CAWTSRLRGRNEQFF.

V gene TRBV28 combines with J gene TRBJ2-7; 9 positions match TRBD1. Germline CDR1 reads MDHEN; CDR2 reads SYDVKM. The trim removed 7 bases at V and 4 bases at J, leaving 11 bases unmatched. The CDR3 totals 15 residues. The CDR3 DNA is TGTGCCAGCAACCTCGCGGGACAGGGAAGGTACGAGCAGTACTTC. Its translation: CASNLAGQGRYEQYF.

The rearrangement uses TRBV28 and TRBJ1-2; D may be TRBD1 (6 bases). The CDR3 extends over 15 amino acids. Trimming stripped 1 base from V and 7 bases from J, with 16 bases between. CDR1 and CDR2 (germline): MDHEN, SYDVKM. DNA of the CDR3: TGTGCCAGCAGTTTATATCAGGGGTCCGTATCTGGCTACACCTTC. Its protein product is CASSLYQGSVSGYTF.

The chain employs TRBV14 and TRBJ2-5; 11 bases fit TRBD2. V lost 4 bases and J lost 5; bases outside the gene matches: 6. Per the germline V gene, CDR1 is SGHDN and CDR2 is FVKESK. The CDR3 covers 15 residues. The CDR3 DNA reads as TGTGCCAGCAGCCCGTTAGCGGGAGGGCCGGAGACCCAGTACTTC. Translating gives CASSPLAGGPETQYF.

Written as DNA, the CDR3 is TGTGCCAGCAGCTTACCTAGCGGGGGCTACAATGAGCAGTTCTTC. As protein: CASSLPSGGYNEQFF. The chain employs TRBV13 and TRBJ2-1, with 10 positions matching TRBD2. V gave up 2 bases and J gave up 3 bases; unmatched junction bases: 1. Germline V gene lookup returns CDR1 PRHDT and CDR2 FYEKMQ (reference sequence). CDR3 length: 15 amino acids.

V is TRBV30 and J is TRBJ2-5; the match to TRBD2 covers 12 bases. Near its end, the DNA agrees better with TRBJ2-7, so the J call may be wrong. Germline V gene data show CDR1 as GTSNPN and CDR2 as SVGIG (reference sequence). CDR3 size: 16 residues. The CDR3 DNA reads TGTGCCTGGAGTGTAGGTCTAGCGGGAGGGCCGTACGAGCAGTACTTC. Protein sequence: CAWSVGLAGGPYEQYF.

The chain carries TRBV28 and TRBJ2-3; the D is unclear. Trimming removed 6 bases at V and 1 base at J, with 11 bases between. This CDR3 is 14 amino acids long. Germline lookup yields CDR1 MDHEN and CDR2 SYDVKM. The CDR3 is CASSSALGTDTQYF. The CDR3 bases are TGTGCCAGCAGCTCCGCGCTCGGCACAGATACGCAGTATTTT.

The chain has TRBV2 and TRBJ1-1; D not resolved. This CDR3 region has 11 residues. Germline V gives CDR1 SNHLY, CDR2 FYNNEI. Trimming shortened V by 5 bases and J by 1 base, and 2 bases separated the two germline ends. CDR3 loop: CASSRNTEAFF. In DNA form, the CDR3 reads TGTGCCAGCAGTCGGAACACTGAAGCTTTCTTT.

V is TRBV13 and J is TRBJ2-7; 8 positions agree with TRBD2. After removal of 0 bases from V and 5 bases from J, the junction contained 9 bases not matched to a gene. Per germline, CDR1 PRHDT and CDR2 FYEKMQ (reference sequence). The CDR3 has 16 residues. CDR3 sequence (DNA): TGTGCCAGCAGCTTAGGCCTTAGCGGGGTCCCCCACGAGCAGTACTTC. This codes for CASSLGLSGVPHEQYF.

This chain uses TRBV7-8 with TRBJ1-1; a weak D match, TRBD1 (5 bases). V gave up 5 bases and J gave up 6 bases, with 19 bases separating them. Germline V gene lookup returns CDR1 SGHVS and CDR2 FQNEAQ. CDR3 length: 15 residues. CDR3 DNA sequence: TGTGCCAGCAGCCCTTCCGTCGGGGGAGGATCTGAAGCTTTCTTT. This codes for CASSPSVGGGSEAFF. The full variable domain, completed using reference TRBV7-8 and TRBJ1-1, is GAGVSQSPRYKVAKRGQDVALRCDPISGHVSLFWYQQALGQGPEFLTYFQNEAQLDKSGLPSDRFFAERPEGSVSTLKIQRTQQEDSAVYLCASSPSVGGGSEAFFGQGTRLTVV.

This clone was detected a few times. This chain joins TRBV21-1 and TRBJ2-5; TRBD2 is taken as the D call from the table, unchecked against the DNA. TRBV21-1 is assigned pseudogene status. The CDR3 spans 13 residues. The CDR3 spells CASSNSGVETQYF. CDR3 DNA sequence: TGTGCCAGCAGCAATAGCGGGGTTGAGACCCAGTACTTC.

V is TRBV29-1 and J is TRBJ2-1; 16 bases align to TRBD2. Unmatched junction bases numbered 10, after V lost 6 bases and J lost 5 bases. Germline lookup yields CDR1 SQVTM and CDR2 ANQGSEA. The CDR3 length is 17 residues. CDR3: CSVTDPGLAGGHNEQFF. The DNA of the CDR3 is TGCAGCGTAACGGATCCGGGACTAGCGGGGGGGCACAATGAGCAGTTCTTC.